Below are 32 T cell receptor beta chains sequenced from a single sample in a study of PD-L1 blockade in urothelial cancer (dated by TCRdb to 2016 to 2017). The library was obtained by the immunoSEQ multiplex PCR assay. Imported from immuneACCESS, the table was reduced by TCRdb to in-frame sequences with V and J called. These copies leave out some clones; in studies compared against another copy, an unresolved V gene accounts for under half, and the cause of the remainder is not known. This sample comprises 55,000 to 85,000 clones, 84% of them detected only once. The leading ten clones occupy around a tenth of the sample. In light of the paper, this sample's time point label describes: pretreatment peripheral blood. The sequenced sample was PBMCs, obtained around atezolizumab (anti-PD-L1) treatment. The receptor set was obtained from a woman between 65 and 79 years old with urothelial cancer.

V gene TRBV28 combines with J gene TRBJ1-4; maybe TRBD1 (5 bases). V was cut by 6 bases and J by 7 bases, with 18 bases left in between. The CDR3 is 15 residues long. Looked up from germline, CDR1 is MDHEN and CDR2 is SYDVKM. CDR3 sequence reads: CASSLVGGVSEKLFF. The CDR3, as DNA: TGTGCCAGCAGCCTGGTTGGGGGGGTCAGTGAAAAACTGTTTTTT.

This rearrangement joins TRBV7-8 to TRBJ2-2, with 11 bases identical to TRBD2. Germline V lookup: CDR1 SGHVS, CDR2 FQNEAQ. V shed 5 bases and J 4 bases; nucleotides not matched to a gene: 3. The CDR3 runs 15 residues. As DNA, the CDR3 is TGTGCCAGCAGCCCTGGGACTAGCGGCACCGGGGAGCTGTTTTTT. Translating it yields CASSPGTSGTGELFF. The full variable domain, its missing parts supplied by reference TRBV7-8 and TRBJ2-2, is GAGVSQSPRYKVAKRGQDVALRCDPISGHVSLFWYQQALGQGPEFLTYFQNEAQLDKSGLPSDRFFAERPEGSVSTLKIQRTQQEDSAVYLCASSPGTSGTGELFFGEGSRLTVL.

The chain couples TRBV7-8 to TRBJ2-1; unclear D gene. Trimming cost V 1 base and J 2 bases, with 12 bases left between them. The V gene's germline CDR1 is SGHVS and CDR2 FQNEAQ. The length of the CDR3 is 16 residues. This CDR3 reads CASSLVALSAYNEQFF. In DNA form, the CDR3 reads TGTGCCAGCAGCTTAGTAGCCCTCAGCGCCTACAATGAGCAGTTCTTC.

The rearrangement links TRBV7-9 to TRBJ2-7; 7 bases are a match to TRBD1. This CDR3 has 14 residues. The V gene's germline CDR1 is SEHNR and CDR2 FQNEAQ (reference sequence). V trimming: 5 bases; J trimming: 3 bases; junction bases outside the gene matches: 7. In DNA, the CDR3 is TGTGCCAGCAGCCTCTTCTCAGGGGGCTACGAGCAGTACTTC. It specifies CASSLFSGGYEQYF.

This clone was picked up one time. This chain uses TRBV11-2 with TRBJ1-4, with D hard to call. The length of the CDR3 is 13 residues. Trimming left V 5 bases short and J 8 bases short, with 12 bases between. Germline V gene lookup returns CDR1 SGHAT and CDR2 FQNNGV. For the CDR3, the DNA is TGTGCCAGCAGCCTCAATTCGGGGGAAAAACTGTTTTTT. Translated: CASSLNSGEKLFF.

This clone was seen a handful of times. The rearrangement links TRBV7-2 to TRBJ1-6, with D uncertain. The CDR3 length is 14 residues. Germline values: CDR1 SGHTA, CDR2 FQGNSA. Trimming took off 1 base at V and 8 bases at J, with 9 bases between the two ends. The CDR3 protein is CASSLGPGDSPLHF. In DNA form, the CDR3 reads TGTGCCAGCAGCTTAGGCCCCGGGGATTCACCCCTCCACTTT.

This clone was picked up a small number of times. The chain's CDR3 is CASSFRGYTF. The CDR3 DNA reads TGTGCCAGCAGCTTCCGGGGCTACACCTTC. The chain employs TRBV5-8 and TRBJ1-2; D gene unclear. CDR1 and CDR2 from the germline V gene are SGHTS and YDEGEE. The CDR3 loop spans 10 amino acids. The germline V and J ends were trimmed by 2 bases and 8 bases, with 4 bases remaining between them.

This clone came up once. V is TRBV11-2 and J is TRBJ2-1, with a tentative D call TRBD1 (5 bases). V lost 2 bases and J 9 bases, leaving 23 bases between the germline ends. The CDR3 spans 17 residues. Looked up from germline, CDR1 is SGHAT and CDR2 is FQNNGV. The CDR3, as DNA: TGTGCCAGCAGCTTAAATGGTGTAAGGGGCCGGAGTAGTGAGCAGTTCTTC. This translates into CASSLNGVRGRSSEQFF.

This clone was seen a few times. J is TRBJ2-3 and V is TRBV6-1, with 9 bases fitting TRBD2. The germline CDR1 and CDR2 sequences are MNHNS and SASEGT. The CDR3 spans 17 residues. The V gene end was trimmed by 1 base and the J gene end by 4 bases; junction bases not matched to a gene: 9. The CDR3 loop is CASSEVPGGRGADTQYF. As DNA, the CDR3 is TGTGCCAGCAGTGAAGTTCCTGGCGGGAGGGGTGCAGATACGCAGTATTTT.

This chain links TRBV5-1 with TRBJ1-2; D unresolved. CDR1 is SGHRS, CDR2 YFSETQ, per germline. There are 13 residues in the CDR3. Deletions cut 0 bases from V and 6 bases from J, with 9 bases between. The chain's CDR3 is CASSLVGQDGYTF. For the CDR3, the DNA is TGCGCCAGCAGCTTGGTAGGTCAGGATGGCTACACCTTC.

The chain links TRBV4-3 to TRBJ1-2; weak D call: TRBD1 (5 bases). This CDR3 is 14 amino acids long. Trimming took off 1 base at V and 4 bases at J, with 10 bases between the two ends. Germline assignment: CDR1 LGHNA and CDR2 YSLEER. CDR3 in amino acids: CASSQGRTGYGYTF. The CDR3 region has the DNA TGCGCCAGCAGCCAAGGTAGAACAGGCTATGGCTACACCTTC.

The sample holds a few counts of this clone. The V call is TRBV7-9, the J call TRBJ1-5; 10 nucleotides match TRBD1. The V gene end was trimmed by 5 bases and the J gene end by 2 bases; junction bases not matched to a gene: 3. This CDR3 has 15 residues. Germline V gene lookup returns CDR1 SEHNR and CDR2 FQNEAQ (reference sequence). CDR3 amino acids: CASSPGTGGNQPQHF. Here the CDR3 DNA reads TGTGCCAGCAGCCCCGGGACAGGGGGCAATCAGCCCCAGCATTTT.

This clone was observed a few times. This sequence joins TRBV19 and TRBJ1-2; TRBD1 matches 8 bases. The V gene's germline CDR1 is LNHDA and CDR2 SQIVND (reference sequence). V dropped 5 bases and J dropped 4; count of bases not matched to a gene: 3. The CDR3 totals 13 residues. The CDR3 region is CASSAQGGYGYTF. CDR3 nucleotide sequence: TGTGCCAGTAGTGCACAGGGGGGCTATGGCTACACCTTC.

The J gene is TRBJ2-1, the V gene TRBV9; 9 bases line up with TRBD2. Germline V gene sequence: CDR1 SGDLS, CDR2 YYNGEE. This CDR3 has 18 residues. Unmatched junction bases numbered 12, after V lost 4 bases and J lost 1 base. The CDR3 loop is CASSRRSGGTPSYNEQFF. CDR3 DNA sequence: TGTGCCAGCAGCCGGAGGAGCGGGGGGACCCCTTCCTACAATGAGCAGTTCTTC.

This chain connects TRBV5-1 to TRBJ1-1; TRBD1 agrees at 9 bases. Germline loops: CDR1 SGHRS, CDR2 YFSETQ. Trimming at V came to 6 bases and at J to 1 base, leaving 7 bases not matched to a gene. The CDR3 loop spans 15 amino acids. The CDR3 here is CASTRTGVTNTEAFF. CDR3 bases: TGCGCCAGCACCCGGACAGGGGTGACGAACACTGAAGCTTTCTTT.

V gene TRBV12-5 combines with J gene TRBJ2-5; D possibly corresponds to TRBD2 (5 bases). V lost 6 bases and J lost 1, with 27 bases in between. The V gene's germline CDR1 is LGHNT and CDR2 FRNRAP. The CDR3 runs to 19 residues. The CDR3, as DNA: TGTGCTAGTGGGGCGACCTCCGAGTTGGCGGAGGAAGCCCAAGAGACCCAGTACTTC. The encoded protein is CASGATSELAEEAQETQYF.

At least ten counts were recorded for this clone. The chain uses TRBV7-2 and TRBJ1-2, with D maybe TRBD1 (6 bases). V was trimmed by 1 base and J by 4 bases, leaving 13 bases between them. The CDR3 is 15 residues long. Germline V gene sequence: CDR1 SGHTA, CDR2 FQGNSA. Here the CDR3 DNA reads TGTGCCAGCAGCTTAGTTACGGACAGCGGCTATGGCTACACCTTC. Translation: CASSLVTDSGYGYTF.

This chain connects TRBV23-1 to TRBJ1-5; D perhaps matches TRBD1 (5 bases). TRBV23-1 counts as an open reading frame of uncertain function. CDR3 length: 16 residues. Trimming took off 2 bases at V and 1 base at J, with 12 bases between the two ends. CDR3 in DNA: TGCGCCAGCAGTCAAAAGCAGGGTGGGAGCAATCAGCCCCAGCATTTT. This codes for CASSQKQGGSNQPQHF.

J is TRBJ1-6 and V is TRBV7-9; tentatively, D is TRBD1 (6 bases). This CDR3 comprises 17 residues. CDR1 is SEHNR and CDR2 is FQNEAQ in the germline V gene (reference sequence). The V gene lost 1 base and the J gene lost 8 bases, with 18 bases spanning the gap. The chain's CDR3 is CASSLGRLGAPDSPLHF. CDR3 coding DNA: TGTGCCAGCAGCTTAGGTAGACTGGGGGCGCCTGATTCACCCCTCCACTTT. The full variable domain, with the rest looked up from reference TRBV7-9 and TRBJ1-6, is DTGVSQNPRHKITKRGQNVTFRCDPISEHNRLYWYRQTLGQGPEFLTYFQNEAQLEKSRLLSDRFSAERPKGSFSTLEIQRTEQGDSAMYLCASSLGRLGAPDSPLHFGNGTRLTVT.

The chain joins TRBV19 to TRBJ1-5; 7 bases agree with TRBD1. The germline gives CDR1 LNHDA, CDR2 SQIVND (reference sequence). The CDR3 runs 15 residues. Germline trimming cut 6 bases from V and 3 bases from J; bases unmatched to any gene: 8. CDR3 nucleotide sequence: TGTGCCAGTAGGACTACCGGGACAGACAATCAGCCCCAGCATTTT. Its translation: CASRTTGTDNQPQHF. Together with reference TRBV19 and TRBJ1-5, the CDR3 gives the full variable domain: DGGITQSPKYLFRKEGQNVTLSCEQNLNHDAMYWYRQDPGQGLRLIYYSQIVNDFQKGDIAEGYSVSREKKESFPLTVTSAQKNPTAFYLCASRTTGTDNQPQHFGDGTRLSIL.

The chain joins TRBV7-7 to TRBJ2-2; no clear D. Germline CDR1 and CDR2: SSHAT and FNYEAQ (reference sequence). Deletions cut 5 bases from V and 4 bases from J, with 8 bases between. The CDR3 loop spans 13 amino acids. CDR3 sequence (DNA): TGTGCCAGCAGCCCTAGTGTCACCGGGGAGCTGTTTTTT. Amino acid sequence: CASSPSVTGELFF.

Only one count was recorded for this clone. The chain is built from TRBV4-1 and TRBJ2-7; 8 nucleotides agree with TRBD1. The CDR3 spans 15 residues. The J segment lost 1 base and the V segment lost 1 base, leaving 3 bases of the junction unmatched. Germline V gene lookup returns CDR1 MGHRA and CDR2 YSYEKL. This chain's CDR3 is CASSQGTGPSYEQYF. The DNA of the CDR3 is TGCGCCAGCAGCCAAGGGACAGGGCCTTCCTACGAGCAGTACTTC.

V usage is TRBV9 and J usage is TRBJ2-1; TRBD2 is a possible D gene (5 bases). V lost 3 bases and J lost 0, with 10 bases in between. The CDR3 spans 15 residues. Per the germline V gene, CDR1 is SGDLS and CDR2 is YYNGEE. The CDR3 here is CASSASGDSYNEQFF. The CDR3 region has the DNA TGTGCCAGCAGCGCCTCCGGGGACTCCTACAATGAGCAGTTCTTC.

The V call is TRBV2, the J call TRBJ2-1; the D gene is possibly TRBD2 (6 bases). This CDR3 region has 14 residues. Germline assignment: CDR1 SNHLY and CDR2 FYNNEI. The V gene lost 7 bases and the J gene lost 2 bases, with 12 bases spanning the gap. CDR3: CASKETRPYNEQFF. The CDR3 region has the DNA TGTGCCAGCAAGGAGACTAGGCCCTACAATGAGCAGTTCTTC.

The chain recombines TRBV30 with TRBJ2-7, with 7 bases matching TRBD1. The CDR3 loop spans 16 amino acids. Germline assignment: CDR1 GTSNPN and CDR2 SVGIG (reference sequence). J gave up 0 bases and V 1 base, and 9 bases lay outside the gene matches. CDR3 nucleotide sequence: TGTGCCTGGAGTGCCTCCGGGACAGCCATCTCCTACGAGCAGTACTTC. Translation gives CAWSASGTAISYEQYF.

The chain carries TRBV19 and TRBJ2-3, with 11 positions matching TRBD2. Per the germline V gene, CDR1 is LNHDA and CDR2 is SQIVND (reference sequence). The CDR3 runs to 15 residues. The trim removed 7 bases at V and 6 bases at J, leaving 9 bases unmatched. Here the CDR3 DNA reads TGTGCCAGTAATGGGATAGCGGGAGGGCCGGATACGCAGTATTTT. Protein: CASNGIAGGPDTQYF.

This clone appeared many times. The rearrangement joins TRBV2 to TRBJ2-7; a weak D match, TRBD1 (5 bases). The germline V and J ends were trimmed by 1 base and 6 bases, with 25 bases remaining between them. The CDR3 is made up of 18 amino acids. Germline V gene data show CDR1 as SNHLY and CDR2 as FYNNEI. The CDR3 reads CASSEGPWQGRTSAEQYF. Written as DNA, the CDR3 is TGTGCCAGCAGTGAAGGGCCATGGCAGGGTAGAACCTCTGCCGAGCAGTACTTC.

V and J are TRBV27 and TRBJ2-3, with TRBD1 as a possible D gene (8 bases). The CDR3 runs 14 residues. In germline, CDR1 is MNHEY, CDR2 SMNVEV (reference sequence). V lost 4 bases, J lost 4 bases, and 12 bases lay in between. CDR3 residues: CASSSTGGADTQYF. The CDR3 nucleotides read TGTGCCAGCAGTTCTACAGGGGGGGCAGATACGCAGTATTTT.

This chain uses TRBV14 with TRBJ2-3; D unclear. Germline loops: CDR1 SGHDN, CDR2 FVKESK. V shed 3 bases and J shed 2 bases, with 9 bases lying between them. CDR3 length equals 14 residues. CDR3 protein: CASSHSRHTDTQYF. The CDR3 DNA reads TGTGCCAGCAGCCATTCCAGACACACAGATACGCAGTATTTT.

This clone was counted between two and nine times. This sequence joins TRBV20-1 and TRBJ2-7, with D maybe TRBD2 (5 bases). CDR3 length: 11 amino acids. Germline values: CDR1 DFQATT, CDR2 SNEGSKA (reference sequence). The CDR3: CSGMRAYEQYF. In DNA form, the CDR3 reads TGCAGCGGGATGCGAGCCTACGAGCAGTACTTC.

J is TRBJ2-7 and V is TRBV5-1; possible D gene TRBD2, 6 bases. The CDR3 has 15 residues. With 5 bases removed from V and 6 bases from J, the gap between germline ends came to 21 bases. Germline V lookup: CDR1 SGHRS, CDR2 YFSETQ. The CDR3 DNA is TGCGCCAGCAGTCTACAGCCTACCTCCGGGGGCGAGCAGTACTTC. This codes for CASSLQPTSGGEQYF.

This chain uses TRBV4-2 with TRBJ2-5, with D possibly TRBD1 on 6 matching bases. V was clipped by 0 bases and J by 4 bases, with 9 bases between them. CDR3 length equals 14 residues. Germline assignment: CDR1 LGHNA and CDR2 YNFKEQ. In nucleotides, the CDR3 is TGTGCCAGCAGCCAAGATGTGGGGGCAGAGACCCAGTACTTC. Amino acids: CASSQDVGAETQYF.